The entry that follows covers one TCR beta chain sequence. What it recognizes is unknown. One junction end does not reproduce the germline sequence, and a read error may be involved. The sample is drawn from a study of tumor and adjacent non-tumor tissue in lung cancer. Overall study results and limits: Tumor repertoires had a smaller top 100 clone share than normal lung.

TCRbeta libraries were built with three rounds of nested PCR, modified from ARM-PCR. TCRdb passed the multiplex PCR reads through MiXCR, listing each CDR3 protein once. The data hold about 110,000 distinct CDR3 sequences, with more than 70% observed a single time. This sample's RNA came from whole unsorted tissue. Germline V gene sequence: CDR1 DFQATT, CDR2 SNEGSKA (reference sequence). The length of the CDR3 is 12 residues. This receptor was identified in a woman aged 60-75 years with non-small cell lung cancer. Source material: lung tumor tissue. The chain carries TRBV20-1 and TRBJ2-5, with D possibly matching TRBD2 (5 bases). The CDR3 DNA sequence: TGCAGTGCTCGTATCGGGGTTGAAACCCACTACTTC. The encoded protein is CSARIGVETHYF.